A selection of T cell receptor beta chains follows, all from one sample in a study of early T cells in non-severe SARS-CoV-2 infection. Each CDR3 protein is one row after TCRdb ran MiXCR on the 5' RACE reads. In the table there are tens of thousands of distinct CDR3 sequences, around an eighth of which are singletons. The sequenced sample consisted of whole blood. The receptors were gathered from an adult who was a healthcare worker with PCR-confirmed SARS-CoV-2 infection or an uninfected control (not recorded which). The CDR3 runs from the conserved cysteine through the conserved F or W.

>TRBV30
CAWSPAVAQPQHF
>TRBV12-3/TRBV12-4
CASSFYTSGGTDTQYF
>TRBV18
CASSPPGSGNTIYF
>TRBV28
CASSLRGTGYEKLFF
>TRBV6-5
CASSPGLATSSYEQYF
>TRBV7-9
CASSLAWDSSPTYNEQFF
>TRBV6-1
CASMEDREGTEAFF
>TRBV30
CAWSREGARNQPQHF
>TRBV5-4
CASSLMTSGTHEQYF
>TRBV11-2
CVSSPSRVGYGYTF
>TRBV20-1
CSAAEGVNTEAFF
>TRBV7-8
CASSLDRGWQYF
>TRBV9
CASSRTDTNYGYTF
>TRBV28
CASSLSPRPGTNEKLFF
>TRBV11-1
CASSLKPEREGRNEQFF
>TRBV7-6
CASSFGLQETQYF
>TRBV28
CASSSPTGRGYEQYF
>TRBV5-1
CASSGDASYQGYTF
>TRBV2
CASSASEQVPLSGGQETQYF
>TRBV27
CASSSGGAGKNIQYF
>TRBV7-2
CAWGGSTDTQYF
>TRBV7-6
CASSQTGLNTGELFF
>TRBV3-1
CASSPEEGPFYEQYF
>TRBV10-2
CASITGTGIQPQHF
>TRBV5-4
CASSFTGGAF
>TRBV20-1
CSASLGSGNTIYF
>TRBV7-2
CASSLTPFTGGGEQFF
>TRBV3-1
CASSHGQPQPQHF
>TRBV13
CASSDEGLAGGEQFF
>TRBV20-1
CSARDSFGGLYDNEQFF
>TRBV5-1
CASSSAGTESSGANVLTF
>TRBV9
CASSAGRGQEGYTF
>TRBV30
CAWSVVTGMNEQYF
>TRBV6-2/TRBV6-3
CASSYLTREQPQHF
>TRBV6-1
CASAPGGVYEQYF
>TRBV18
CASSHAEVRGNEQFF
>TRBV20-1
CSATLQGGEQYF